This T cell receptor beta chain emerged from a study of vaccination and CD4 T cells after COVID-19 (dated by TCRdb to the early 2020s). At the level of the whole study: The convalescent cohort comprised six males and four females, including two Hispanic individuals, seven Caucasians, two Asians and one multiracial person. Each participant got two doses of either the Pfizer-BioNTech BNT162b2 vaccine (n=8) or the Moderna mRNA-1273 vaccine (n=2). Post-COVID blood samples were collected from convalescent patients a median of roughly 100 days after diagnosis, with a range of roughly 30 to 170 days. The time from the second vaccine dose to post-vaccine blood sampling had a median of 72 days and ranged from roughly 13 to 241 days. Culture stimuli were overlapping spike peptide pools from SARS-CoV-2 and from the common cold coronaviruses HCoV-NL63, HCoV-OC43 and HCoV-229E. As controls, cultures received a CEFX viral epitope pool (the positive control), an HIV-1 Nef peptide pool (the negative control), or no peptide at all. The spike-specific CD4+ TCR repertoire was compared before and after mRNA vaccination in under 11 COVID-19 convalescent patients and a handful of infection-naive healthy vaccine recipients. At the TCR clonotype level, an earlier paper using these donors assessed memory CD4+ T cell crossreactivity between SARS-CoV-2 and common cold coronavirus spike proteins.

The library was prepared using PCR. TCR sequencing of DNA from cultured CD4+ T cells used the Oncomine TCR Beta short-read assay at the Johns Hopkins FTIC core. Genomic DNA was extracted from the cultured CD4+ T cells with the QIAamp micro DNA kit. Oncomine TCR Beta libraries from cultured CD4+ T cells were pooled using unique dual indexes and sequenced on an Illumina iSeq 100. Concerning the study's data processing: Non-productive sequences were filtered out, and CDR3s that did not start with C, did not end with F or W, or were shorter than 7 amino acids were discarded. Antigen-specific clonotypes were identified using the MANAFEST web application through comparison of peptide-stimulated wells with reference and other culture wells. An FDR below 0.05, an odds ratio above 5, and a productive frequency above 0.1% in at least two of three replicate wells were required for clones to be considered positive. A clonotype counted as cross-reactive if it showed significant expansion both in the SARS-CoV-2 spike wells and in at least one common cold coronavirus spike condition. Using R version 3.6.1, CDR3 homology was evaluated through Levenshtein distances (stringdist) along with unrooted phylogenetic trees (ape). Clones were called with MiXCR by TCRdb after fastp trimmed the public reads at Q25, and only in-frame beta chains were retained. Rows with a matching CDR3 protein are joined into one entry that keeps the most common DNA and genes. What appears here as the V and J calls and clone size reflects TCRdb's work, not the paper's. This sample is represented by some 8,900 distinct CDR3 sequences; 45% to 55% of them were singletons. Approximately 10% of the sample rests with the top ten.

The treatment or condition label for this specimen denotes: approximately nine-day PBMC culture with coronavirus spike peptide pools or control peptides (ViraFEST assay). CD4+ T cells from unexposed donors were collected before the COVID-19 pandemic (2011-2018). The ViraFEST assay, used in the study, expanded antigen-specific T cells with peptide pools and then identified the expanded clonotypes through TCR sequencing. Each well held roughly 2.2 million PBMCs cultured in IMDM containing roughly 5.4% human AB serum and roughly 10 IU/ml IL-2, with approximately 9.2 ug/ml peptide pools added. Half of the culture medium was replaced with fresh IL-2-containing medium on days 3 and 7. Once the cells had been in culture for around ten days, the EasySep CD4+ T cell isolation kit was used to isolate CD4+ T cells by negative selection. As cell number allowed, CD4+ T cells from unexposed donors were tested for reactivity to SARS-CoV-2 S and N and to four common cold coronavirus spike pools. Ficoll-Paque Plus gradient centrifugation was used to isolate PBMCs from whole blood, and the isolated PBMCs were then either used fresh or cryopreserved at -140C. In general, triplicate wells were set up for every culture condition. Leukapheresis product for the unexposed donors was purchased commercially.

What the work shows at the level of the full study, not this receptor alone: The study included relatively few convalescent patients and did not analyze early timepoints after natural infection. Among the post-vaccine SARS-CoV-2-reactive clones in convalescent patients, a median approximately 90% showed up only after vaccination, which suggests vaccine-specific priming. The median count of SARS-CoV-2-reactive clonotypes went up from 20 to 25 after infection to around 38 after vaccination, although the change was not significant. Nearly all vaccine-specific clones in convalescent patients (304 of 307) were mono-reactive for SARS-CoV-2 spike rather than cross-reactive with common cold coronaviruses.

This clonotype was recorded only once. Its antigen has not been determined. The sample holds no much larger clone one base away, and base qualities are not on file. A single read is weak support. The germline V gene sets CDR1 to MNHEY and CDR2 to SVGEGT. The CDR3 starts with the cysteine, ends with the phenylalanine, and has 14 residues. Solely the CDR3 DNA is kept, with 42 bases framed from the first base. V was cut back by 4 bases and J by 1 base, leaving a gap of 10 bases between them. This TCR was recovered from a human donor in good health. The rearrangement combines TRBV6-2 or TRBV6-3 with TRBJ1-1; TRBD1 might be the D gene, on 5 matching bases. Sequenced: CD4+ T cells from blood, cultured in vitro. The DNA sequence follows: TGTGCCAGCAGTTTGCCAGGGTGGAACACTGAAGCTTTCTTT. It codes for CASSLPGWNTEAFF.